This T cell receptor (beta chain) was identified during a study of blood T cell repertoires in COVID-19. Study-level information: Donors of Cohort 3 who recovered were those that had two negative PCRs, clearance, or symptom resolution. Collection of acute and convalescent COVID-19 samples took place in the United States, Italy and Spain. T cells, B-cell-depleted T cells, or PBMCs provided the cDNA or gDNA that served as material.

Original data processing: Amplified reference gene primers provided the basis for estimating nucleated cell counts. Here immunoSEQ multiplex PCR was the method, and the copy in TCRdb shows in-frame clones only, minus some. V, J and clone size reflect that table, while D and trimming were determined from the DNA. The sample carries 350,000 to 400,000 clones, 87% recorded once. After removal of 6 bases from V and 4 bases from J, the junction contained 14 bases not matched to a gene. Germline CDR1 reads LNHDA; CDR2 reads SQIVND (reference sequence). This CDR3 region has 17 residues. The sample was PBMCs or T cells enriched from blood (not recorded which). This sequence joins TRBV19 and TRBJ2-1, with 8 positions matching TRBD2. This TCR was recovered from a man aged 35 to 55 in a cohort exposed to, infected with or recovered from COVID-19 (not recorded which). CDR3 coding DNA: TGTGCCAGTAGGCAGCCCATCGTAGCGGGGAAATACAATGAGCAGTTCTTC. This encodes CASRQPIVAGKYNEQFF.